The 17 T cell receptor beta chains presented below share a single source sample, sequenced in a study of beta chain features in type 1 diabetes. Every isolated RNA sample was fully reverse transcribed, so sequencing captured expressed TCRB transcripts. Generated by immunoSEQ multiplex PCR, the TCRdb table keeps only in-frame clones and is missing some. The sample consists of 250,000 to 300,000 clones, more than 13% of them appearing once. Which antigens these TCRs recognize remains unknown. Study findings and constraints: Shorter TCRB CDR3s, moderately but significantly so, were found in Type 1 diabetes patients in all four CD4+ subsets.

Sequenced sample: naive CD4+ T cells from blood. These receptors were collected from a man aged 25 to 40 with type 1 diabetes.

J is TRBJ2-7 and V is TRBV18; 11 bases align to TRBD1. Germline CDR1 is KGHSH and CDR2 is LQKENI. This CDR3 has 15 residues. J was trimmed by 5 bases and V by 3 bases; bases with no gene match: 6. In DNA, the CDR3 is TGTGCCAGCTCACCTGGGACAGGGGGTAGGAACGAGCAGTACTTC. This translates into CASSPGTGGRNEQYF.

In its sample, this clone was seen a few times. The CDR3 nucleotides read TGTGCCAGCAGCTTCCCCAACATGGAGACCCAGTACTTC. It encodes CASSFPNMETQYF. The chain uses TRBV7-2 and TRBJ2-5; no reliable D call. The CDR3 runs 13 residues. The germline V and J ends were trimmed by 3 bases and 5 bases, with 10 bases remaining between them. The germline V gene encodes CDR1 SGHTA and CDR2 FQGNSA.

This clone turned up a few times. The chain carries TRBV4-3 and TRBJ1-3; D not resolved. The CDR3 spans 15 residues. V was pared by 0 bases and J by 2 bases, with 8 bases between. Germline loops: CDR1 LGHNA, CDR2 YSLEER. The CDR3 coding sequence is TGCGCCAGCAGCCAAGATCCACAGCCTGGAAACACCATATATTTT. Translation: CASSQDPQPGNTIYF.

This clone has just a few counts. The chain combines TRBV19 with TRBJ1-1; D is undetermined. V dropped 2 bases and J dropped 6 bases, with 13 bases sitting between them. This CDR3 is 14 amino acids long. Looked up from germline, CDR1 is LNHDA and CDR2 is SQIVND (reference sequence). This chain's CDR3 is CASSIPFVRAEAFF. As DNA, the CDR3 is TGTGCCAGTAGTATACCTTTTGTGAGGGCTGAAGCTTTCTTT.

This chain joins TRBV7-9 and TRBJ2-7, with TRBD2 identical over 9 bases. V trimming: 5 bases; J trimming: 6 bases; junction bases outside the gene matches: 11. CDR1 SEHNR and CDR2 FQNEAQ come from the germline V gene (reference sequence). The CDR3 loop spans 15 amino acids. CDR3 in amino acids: CASSGVAGARGEQYF. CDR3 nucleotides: TGTGCCAGCAGCGGCGTAGCGGGAGCCCGGGGCGAGCAGTACTTC.

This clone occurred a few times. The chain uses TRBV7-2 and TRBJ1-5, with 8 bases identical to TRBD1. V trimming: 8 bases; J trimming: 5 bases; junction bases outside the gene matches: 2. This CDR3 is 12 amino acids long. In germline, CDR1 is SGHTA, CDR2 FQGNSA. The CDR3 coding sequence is TGTGCCAGCGGGACAGGCTATCAGCCCCAGCATTTT. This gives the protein CASGTGYQPQHF.

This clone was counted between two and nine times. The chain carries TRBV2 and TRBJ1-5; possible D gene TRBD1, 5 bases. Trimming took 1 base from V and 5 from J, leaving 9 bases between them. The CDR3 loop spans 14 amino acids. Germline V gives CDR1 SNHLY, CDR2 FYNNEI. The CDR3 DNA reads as TGTGCCAGCAGTGAAGTCGGCAGGGATCAGCCCCAGCATTTT. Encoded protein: CASSEVGRDQPQHF.

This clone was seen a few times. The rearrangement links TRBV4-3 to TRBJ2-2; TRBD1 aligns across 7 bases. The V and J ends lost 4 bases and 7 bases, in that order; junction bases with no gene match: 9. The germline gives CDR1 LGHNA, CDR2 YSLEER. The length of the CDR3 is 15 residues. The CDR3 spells CASSPDRAFVGELFF. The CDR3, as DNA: TGCGCCAGCAGCCCCGACAGGGCCTTTGTCGGGGAGCTGTTTTTT.

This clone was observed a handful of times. CDR3 sequence: CASSPYSSRMSGRALEEQFF. CDR3 DNA sequence: TGTGCCAGCTCACCGTACAGCTCAAGGATGAGCGGGAGGGCCCTGGAGGAGCAGTTCTTC. The chain couples TRBV18 to TRBJ2-1, with 10 bases matching TRBD2. V trimming: 3 bases; J trimming: 10 bases; junction bases outside the gene matches: 24. CDR1 is KGHSH, CDR2 LQKENI, per germline. The CDR3 runs 20 residues.

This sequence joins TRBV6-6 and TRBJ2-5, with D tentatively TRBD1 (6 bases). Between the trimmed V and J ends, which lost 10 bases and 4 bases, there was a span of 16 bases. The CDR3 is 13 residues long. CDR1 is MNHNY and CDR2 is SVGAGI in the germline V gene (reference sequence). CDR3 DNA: TGTGCCACCCAAAGGGCAGGGGCAGAGACCCAGTACTTC. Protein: CATQRAGAETQYF.

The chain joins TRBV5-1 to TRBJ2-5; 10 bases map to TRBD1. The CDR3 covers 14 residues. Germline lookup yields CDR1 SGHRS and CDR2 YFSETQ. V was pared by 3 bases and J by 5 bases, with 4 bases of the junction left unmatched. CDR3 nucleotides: TGCGCCAGCAGCTCGACAGGGGGCGGGGAGACCCAGTACTTC. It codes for CASSSTGGGETQYF.

For the CDR3, the DNA is TGTGCCAGCACGGGTAGGAGTGAGCAGTTCTTC. Protein: CASTGRSEQFF. V usage is TRBV27 and J usage is TRBJ2-1, with D unresolved. The CDR3 spans 11 residues. Trimming removed 7 bases from V and 9 bases from J, with 10 bases in between. Per the germline V gene, CDR1 is MNHEY and CDR2 is SMNVEV (reference sequence).

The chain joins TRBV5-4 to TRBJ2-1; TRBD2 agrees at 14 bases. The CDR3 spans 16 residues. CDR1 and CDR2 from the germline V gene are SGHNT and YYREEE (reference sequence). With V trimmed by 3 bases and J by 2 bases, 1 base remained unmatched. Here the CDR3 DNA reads TGTGCCAGCAGCTCGGGACTAGCGGGAGCCTACAATGAGCAGTTCTTC. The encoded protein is CASSSGLAGAYNEQFF.

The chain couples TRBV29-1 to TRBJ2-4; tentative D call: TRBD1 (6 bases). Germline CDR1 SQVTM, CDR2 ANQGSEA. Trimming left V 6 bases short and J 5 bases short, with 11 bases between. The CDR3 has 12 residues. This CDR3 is CSVGQQQNIQYF. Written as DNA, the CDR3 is TGCAGCGTAGGACAGCAGCAAAACATTCAGTACTTC. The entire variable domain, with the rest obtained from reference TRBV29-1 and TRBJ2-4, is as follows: SAVISQKPSRDICQRGTSLTIQCQVDSQVTMMFWYRQQPGQSLTLIATANQGSEATYESGFVIDKFPISRPNLTFSTLTVSNMSPEDSSIYLCSVGQQQNIQYFGAGTRLSVL.

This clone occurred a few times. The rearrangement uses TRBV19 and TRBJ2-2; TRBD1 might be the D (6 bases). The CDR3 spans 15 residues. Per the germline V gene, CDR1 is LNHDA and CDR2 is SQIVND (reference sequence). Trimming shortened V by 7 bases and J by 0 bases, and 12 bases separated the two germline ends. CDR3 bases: TGTGCCAGTAATGGACAGCTCGCGAACACCGGGGAGCTGTTTTTT. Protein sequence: CASNGQLANTGELFF. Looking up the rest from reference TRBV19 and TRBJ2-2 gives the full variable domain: DGGITQSPKYLFRKEGQNVTLSCEQNLNHDAMYWYRQDPGQGLRLIYYSQIVNDFQKGDIAEGYSVSREKKESFPLTVTSAQKNPTAFYLCASNGQLANTGELFFGEGSRLTVL.

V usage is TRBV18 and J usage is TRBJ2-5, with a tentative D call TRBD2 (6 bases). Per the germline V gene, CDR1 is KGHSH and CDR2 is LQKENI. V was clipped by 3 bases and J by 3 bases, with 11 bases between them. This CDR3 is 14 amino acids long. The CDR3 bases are TGTGCCAGCTCACCGGGCGGACTAAAAGAGACCCAGTACTTC. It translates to CASSPGGLKETQYF.

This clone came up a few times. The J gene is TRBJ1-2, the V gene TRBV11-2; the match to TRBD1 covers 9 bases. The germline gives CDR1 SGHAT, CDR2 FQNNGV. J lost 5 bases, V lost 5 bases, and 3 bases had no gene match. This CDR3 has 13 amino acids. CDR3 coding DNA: TGTGCCAGCAGCCCCGGACAGGGGTATGGCTACACCTTC. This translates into CASSPGQGYGYTF.